The present T cell receptor (beta chain) was sequenced within a study of glioma-infiltrating T cells after dendritic cell vaccination. Profiled with immunoSEQ multiplex PCR; TCRdb holds only in-frame clones, not every one. Counted here are about 32,000 clones, 90% to 95% occurring once; the ten biggest clones make up under 2.5%. CDR1 and CDR2 (germline): MNHEY, SVGAGI. The trim removed 0 bases at V and 6 bases at J, leaving 1 base unmatched. CDR3 length: 14 amino acids. The receptor comes from a human donor with glioblastoma. The material was blood, obtained before dendritic cell vaccination. The chain joins TRBV6-5 to TRBJ2-2; 7 bases are a match to TRBD2. Written as DNA, the CDR3 is TGTGCCAGCAGTTACTCTCGGGGGGCCGGGGAGCTGTTTTTT. It yields the protein CASSYSRGAGELFF.